The rows below give T cell receptor beta chains drawn from one sample of a study of Ad26.COV2.S vaccination and SARS-CoV-2 variants. Method: immunoSEQ multiplex PCR; TCRdb's copy keeps in-frame clones and lacks some. This table has around 420,000 clones, approximately 88% appearing once. This sample comprised peripheral blood, obtained in a trial of Ad26.COV2.S vaccine versus placebo. The source is a person between 18 and 60 years old who received the Ad26.COV2.S COVID-19 vaccine or a placebo. Each CDR3 is given with its conserved first and last residue. D genes are given only for firm matches. Only part of the rows carry a size: once, few, many, or a class if the clone is expanded.

. | TRBJ2-3 | TRBV7-9 | . | TGTGCCAGCAGTCAAAACTCACAGGGAATCCCGATTTCATATACGCAGTATTTT | CASSQNSQGIPISYTQYF
. | TRBJ2-1 | TRBV19 | . | TGTGCCAGTAGTATCCCCAAAAGGCGGGGCCCCAACGAATACTACAATGAGCAGTTCTTC | CASSIPKRRGPNEYYNEQFF
. | TRBJ2-3 | TRBV30 | TRBD2 | TGTGCCTGGGACAAACCCGGAGCGGGGGTGACAGCTTATCTCACAGATACGCAGTATTTT | CAWDKPGAGVTAYLTDTQYF
. | TRBJ1-5 | TRBV7-2 | TRBD1 | TGTGCCAGCAGCCCGAGACAGGGGAGCAATCAGCCCCAGCATTTT | CASSPRQGSNQPQHF
. | TRBJ1-1 | TRBV6-5 | . | TGTGCCAGCAACCCTAGGGGGGAAACTGAAGCTTTCTTT | CASNPRGETEAFF
. | TRBJ2-7 | TRBV11-3 | . | TGTGCCAGCAGCTTAGATTCCAGAGCCGAGCTAGCGCTAAGCTCCTACGAGCAGTACTTC | CASSLDSRAELALSSYEQYF
. | TRBJ1-4 | TRBV5-1 | . | TGCGCCAGCAGCGGTAACAGGAACCCTAATGAAAAACTGTTTTTT | CASSGNRNPNEKLFF
. | TRBJ2-7 | TRBV12-3/TRBV12-4 | . | TGTGCCAGCAGTTTGGGCTGGGACGAGCAGTACTTC | CASSLGWDEQYF
. | TRBJ1-2 | TRBV9 | . | TGTGCCAGCAGCAACCACGCAGGCTCATATGGCTACACCTTC | CASSNHAGSYGYTF
. | TRBJ2-5 | TRBV30 | . | TGTGCCTGGAGCCCCACCGGGAAGACCCAGTACTTC | CAWSPTGKTQYF
few | TRBJ2-7 | TRBV28 | . | TGTGCCAGCAGTTTGTACTACGAGCAGTACTTC | CASSLYYEQYF
. | TRBJ2-3 | TRBV2 | TRBD1 | TGTGCCAGCAGCCTAGGACAGGGCACAGATACGCAGTATTTT | CASSLGQGTDTQYF
. | TRBJ2-5 | TRBV6-5 | TRBD1 | TGTGCCAGCAGAGGGGACAGACAAGAGACCCAGTACTTC | CASRGDRQETQYF
. | TRBJ2-1 | TRBV6-4 | . | TGTGCCAGTACCGAACCCTCCACAGGGAAATTGTTAAATGAGCAGTTCTTC | CASTEPSTGKLLNEQFF
. | TRBJ1-1 | TRBV6-5 | . | TGTGCCAGCAGTCCGGGACACGATCCGTCCCCGTTCTTT | CASSPGHDPSPFF
. | TRBJ2-7 | TRBV3-1/TRBV3-2 | . | TGTGCCAGCAGCCGCGGCGGGGTGGAGCAGTACTTC | CASSRGGVEQYF
. | TRBJ1-4 | TRBV4-1 | . | TGCGCCAGCAGCCAAGCTAGGACAGAAATAACTGCAACTAATGAAAAACTGTTTTTT | CASSQARTEITATNEKLFF
. | TRBJ1-5 | TRBV5-6 | . | TGTGCCAGCAGCTTTTCAGGGGTATATCAGCCCCAGCATTTT | CASSFSGVYQPQHF
once | TRBJ2-5 | TRBV5-6 | . | TGTGCCAGCAGCTTGGCGCAGGACGAGACCCAGTACTTC | CASSLAQDETQYF
. | TRBJ1-2 | TRBV11-2 | . | TGTGCCAGCAGCCCTACCGGTGGGGCTAACTATGGCTACACCTTC | CASSPTGGANYGYTF
. | TRBJ2-3 | TRBV7-2 | . | TGTGCCAGCAGCTTAGTTCATTCGCGCACAGATACGCAGTATTTT | CASSLVHSRTDTQYF
. | TRBJ1-1 | TRBV30 | . | TGTGCCTGGAAAAGTACTTTACTCGGGACTGACACTGAAGCTTTCTTT | CAWKSTLLGTDTEAFF
. | TRBJ2-7 | TRBV6-2/TRBV6-3 | . | TGTGCCAGCAGTTCCATGACCGATTCAATCGGTTCCGAGCAGTACTTC | CASSSMTDSIGSEQYF
once | TRBJ1-2 | TRBV30 | . | TGTGCCTGGAGTGCGGACAGTTATAGCTACACCTTC | CAWSADSYSYTF
. | TRBJ1-5 | TRBV6-2/TRBV6-3 | . | TGTGCCAGCAGCGGGCCCCACCTTGGTCAGCCCCAGCATTTT | CASSGPHLGQPQHF
. | TRBJ1-5 | TRBV27 | TRBD1 | TGTGCCAGCGGGACAGGGAATCAGCCCCAGCATTTT | CASGTGNQPQHF
. | TRBJ2-2 | TRBV18 | . | TGTGCCAGCTCATCCGGGACAAAGAACACCGGGGAGCTGTTTTTT | CASSSGTKNTGELFF
few | TRBJ1-2 | TRBV5-1 | . | TGCGCCAGCAGCTTGGGTAGTGGCTACACCTTC | CASSLGSGYTF
. | TRBJ1-4 | TRBV7-2 | . | TGTGCCAGCAGCTTAGAAGGGGCAACTAATGAAAAACTGTTTTTT | CASSLEGATNEKLFF
. | TRBJ2-5 | TRBV6-5 | . | TGTGCCAGCAGTAGAAGTCAGGTACAAGAGACCCAGTACTTC | CASSRSQVQETQYF
. | TRBJ1-4 | TRBV4-1 | . | TGCGCCAGCAGCCAAGGTCCTGCAACTAATGAAAAACTGTTTTTT | CASSQGPATNEKLFF
. | TRBJ2-2 | TRBV2 | . | TGTGCCAGCACCTTCTGGGAGTCCGGGGAGCTGTTTTTT | CASTFWESGELFF
few | TRBJ1-3 | TRBV9 | TRBD1 | TGTGCCAGCAGCGCAACAGGGGCCTCCTCTGGAAACACCATATATTTT | CASSATGASSGNTIYF
. | TRBJ1-2 | TRBV12-3/TRBV12-4 | TRBD1 | TGTGCCAGCAGGGGACAGAACTATGGCTACACCTTC | CASRGQNYGYTF
. | TRBJ2-7 | TRBV4-3 | TRBD2 | TGCGCCAGCAGCCAAGATCGAGGCGGGGGGGCGTACGAGCAGTACTTC | CASSQDRGGGAYEQYF
. | TRBJ2-3 | TRBV2 | TRBD2 | TGTGCCAGCAGTGTTGGGACTACTGTGACCTCAGATACGCAGTATTTT | CASSVGTTVTSDTQYF
. | TRBJ2-7 | TRBV2 | . | TGTGCCAGCACCAGAGGATACGAGCAGTACTTC | CASTRGYEQYF
. | TRBJ2-1 | TRBV5-4 | TRBD1 | TGTGCCAGCAGCACCGGGACAGGGTCAGGCAATGAGCAGTTCTTC | CASSTGTGSGNEQFF
. | TRBJ2-3 | TRBV9 | TRBD2 | TGTGCCAGCAGCGTAGGAGCGGGGGGTTTTGATACGCAGTATTTT | CASSVGAGGFDTQYF
few | TRBJ2-2 | TRBV3-1/TRBV3-2 | . | TGTGCCAGCAGCCTCAGCCCCTGGGGCACCGGGGAGCTGTTTTTT | CASSLSPWGTGELFF
. | TRBJ2-7 | TRBV5-1 | TRBD1 | TGCGCCAGCAGCCCACGGACAGGGGGGGGAAACGAGCAGTACTTC | CASSPRTGGGNEQYF
. | TRBJ2-7 | TRBV5-8 | TRBD1 | TGTGCCAGCAGCAGACAGGGGCGAAGCTCCTACGAGCAGTACTTC | CASSRQGRSSYEQYF
few | TRBJ2-1 | TRBV19 | . | TGTGCCAGTAGGAGGGGGGGCGCCTACAATGAGCAGTTCTTC | CASRRGGAYNEQFF
. | TRBJ2-1 | TRBV5-1 | TRBD1 | TGCGCCAGCAGCGTGGGACAGGGGGCCTACAATGAGCAGTTCTTC | CASSVGQGAYNEQFF
. | TRBJ2-7 | TRBV6-5 | . | TGTGCCAGCAGTTACGGTACGCACGAGCAGTACTTC | CASSYGTHEQYF
. | TRBJ2-2 | TRBV7-3 | . | TGTGCCAGCAGCCCGCAACAGGGCGACACCGGGGAGCTGTTTTTT | CASSPQQGDTGELFF
. | TRBJ1-2 | TRBV12-5 | TRBD1 | TGTGCTAGTGGCCCAATGAGGGGACAGGGAAACTATGGCTACACCTTC | CASGPMRGQGNYGYTF
. | TRBJ2-3 | TRBV4-3 | TRBD2 | TGCGCCAGCAGCCAAGCCACGGTATTGTACGGGGAGCGGGGGGGCACAGATACGCAGTATTTT | CASSQATVLYGERGGTDTQYF
once | TRBJ1-3 | TRBV27 | TRBD1 | TGTGCCAGCAGACCTCGACAGGGGGCTGGAAACACCATATATTTT | CASRPRQGAGNTIYF
. | TRBJ1-2 | TRBV7-3 | TRBD1 | TGTGCCAGCAGCCCCGCAGGGGGTCCTGTCTATGGCTACACCTTC | CASSPAGGPVYGYTF
. | TRBJ2-3 | TRBV2 | TRBD1 | TGTGCCAGCACCTGGGACAGGAGCACAGATACGCAGTATTTT | CASTWDRSTDTQYF
. | TRBJ1-5 | TRBV19 | . | TGTGCCAGTAGTATCCCGGGGACCAATCAGCCCCAGCATTTT | CASSIPGTNQPQHF